Below, one T cell receptor beta chain is given with its context. Its antigen is unknown. This sample stems from a study of vaccination and CD4 T cells after COVID-19. Treatment in this sample: roughly 10-day PBMC culture with coronavirus spike peptide pools or control peptides (ViraFEST assay). ViraFEST stimulated the growth of antigen-specific T cells using peptide pools and subsequently profiled their TCRs by sequencing. V gave up 6 bases and J gave up 10 bases, with 15 bases separating them. The CDR3 has 12 residues. From germline, CDR1 is MNHEY and CDR2 SVGEGT. The Oncomine TCR Beta short-read assay sequenced DNA from cultured CD4+ T cells. Investigators isolated genomic DNA from cultured CD4+ T cells. TCRdb used MiXCR to reprocess the PCR reads, holding one entry per CDR3 protein. The sample holds 7,000 to 8,000 distinct CDR3 sequences; around 20% are singletons and the top ten take about 22%.

The source is a human donor who had recovered from COVID-19. The chain combines TRBV6-2 or TRBV6-3 with TRBJ1-1; D may be TRBD1 (6 bases). Sequenced here: CD4+ T cells from blood, cultured in vitro, sampled after SARS-CoV-2 vaccination. The CDR3 protein is CASSPMRGGAFF. CDR3 sequence (DNA): TGTGCCAGCAGCCCGATGAGAGGGGGAGCTTTCTTT.